These T cell receptor beta chains were read from a single sample in a study of shared clonotypes between healthy human individuals. The method was immunoSEQ multiplex PCR; TCRdb's version includes in-frame clones alone and lacks a portion of them. Among 2 million to 3 million clones listed, 80% to 95% were seen once. The sequenced sample was naive CD4+ T cells from PBMCs. The receptors come from a young man in good health. Some clones in this sample may be carry-over from other donors' samples. CDR3s include the opening cysteine and the closing phenylalanine or tryptophan. The D gene is left open where the match is weak. Not every row has a clone size; where given, it reads once, few, many or a size class.

D gene: .; V gene: TRBV7-6; J gene: TRBJ2-1; clone size: .; CDR3 DNA: TGTGCCAGCAGCTTAGGGCCAGGGCGGAGGGTATACAATGAGCAGTTCTTC; CDR3 protein: CASSLGPGRRVYNEQFF
D gene: TRBD1; V gene: TRBV4-1; J gene: TRBJ2-6; clone size: .; CDR3 DNA: TGCGCCAGCAGCCAAGTTGGACAGGGGGGCTCTGGGGCCAACGTCCTGACTTTC; CDR3 protein: CASSQVGQGGSGANVLTF
D gene: .; V gene: TRBV18; J gene: TRBJ2-4; clone size: once; CDR3 DNA: TGTGCCAGCTCACCGAGGGGACACCCGGCAAACATTCAGTACTTC; CDR3 protein: CASSPRGHPANIQYF
D gene: .; V gene: TRBV5-1; J gene: TRBJ2-1; clone size: .; CDR3 DNA: TGCGCCAGCAGCTTGCGGTTCCGGGGAGATGAGCAGTTCTTC; CDR3 protein: CASSLRFRGDEQFF
D gene: .; V gene: TRBV18; J gene: TRBJ2-6; clone size: once; CDR3 DNA: TGTGCCAGCTCACCCGGACGGTACTCTGGGGCCAACGTCCTGACTTTC; CDR3 protein: CASSPGRYSGANVLTF
D gene: TRBD1; V gene: TRBV6-1; J gene: TRBJ1-5; clone size: few; CDR3 DNA: TGTGCCAGCGACGGACAGGGAAGAAATCAGCCCCAGCATTTT; CDR3 protein: CASDGQGRNQPQHF
D gene: .; V gene: TRBV4-1; J gene: TRBJ1-1; clone size: .; CDR3 DNA: TGCGCCAGCAGCCGGCCGGGGGCGGTGAACACTGAAGCTTTCTTT; CDR3 protein: CASSRPGAVNTEAFF
D gene: .; V gene: TRBV28; J gene: TRBJ2-1; clone size: .; CDR3 DNA: TGTGCCAGCAGTTTTAGCTCCCCGCAGTTCTTC; CDR3 protein: CASSFSSPQFF
D gene: .; V gene: TRBV27; J gene: TRBJ1-5; clone size: .; CDR3 DNA: TGTGCCAGCAGTTTCACCTCAACAGGGTTAAATCAGCCCCAGCATTTT; CDR3 protein: CASSFTSTGLNQPQHF
D gene: TRBD1; V gene: TRBV30; J gene: TRBJ1-6; clone size: .; CDR3 DNA: TGTGCCTGTGAAGGACAGGGGGGGTTTTCACCCCTCCACTTT; CDR3 protein: CACEGQGGFSPLHF
D gene: .; V gene: TRBV10-1; J gene: TRBJ2-7; clone size: .; CDR3 DNA: TGCGCCAGCACCGATCAGGGATTGGGGCAGTACTTC; CDR3 protein: CASTDQGLGQYF
D gene: .; V gene: TRBV28; J gene: TRBJ1-4; clone size: .; CDR3 DNA: TGTGCCAGCAGGCTAGGTCCCTTGGGTGAAAAACTGTTTTTT; CDR3 protein: CASRLGPLGEKLFF
D gene: TRBD1; V gene: TRBV29-1; J gene: TRBJ2-7; clone size: .; CDR3 DNA: TGCAGCGTTGATCGCGGCAGGGGGCGAGGCGAGCAGTACTTC; CDR3 protein: CSVDRGRGRGEQYF
D gene: TRBD2; V gene: TRBV6-5; J gene: TRBJ2-1; clone size: .; CDR3 DNA: TGTGCCAGCAGTTCCTTAGCGGGCCGAAACAATGAGCAGTTCTTC; CDR3 protein: CASSSLAGRNNEQFF
D gene: .; V gene: TRBV19; J gene: TRBJ2-7; clone size: .; CDR3 DNA: TGTGCCAGTAGTGTACAGCCAAATTTCTACGAGCAGTACTTC; CDR3 protein: CASSVQPNFYEQYF
D gene: TRBD1; V gene: TRBV7-3; J gene: TRBJ2-1; clone size: .; CDR3 DNA: TGTGCCAGCAGCCCCAGGGGGTCAGCCGTCAATGAGCAGTTCTTC; CDR3 protein: CASSPRGSAVNEQFF
D gene: .; V gene: TRBV18; J gene: TRBJ1-2; clone size: .; CDR3 DNA: TGTGCCAGCTCACCGGTCGATCAGGCGGTAAGGGGTGGCTACACCTTC; CDR3 protein: CASSPVDQAVRGGYTF
D gene: .; V gene: TRBV9; J gene: TRBJ2-1; clone size: once; CDR3 DNA: TGTGCCAGCAGCCTCTACGAGGGCTCCTACAATGAGCAGTTCTTC; CDR3 protein: CASSLYEGSYNEQFF
D gene: .; V gene: TRBV18; J gene: TRBJ2-7; clone size: .; CDR3 DNA: TGTGCCAGCACCCCCCGACAGGTTGCCTACGAGCAGTACTTC; CDR3 protein: CASTPRQVAYEQYF
D gene: .; V gene: TRBV5-4; J gene: TRBJ2-1; clone size: .; CDR3 DNA: TGTGCCAGCAGCTTGTCTAGGAATGAGCAGTTCTTC; CDR3 protein: CASSLSRNEQFF
D gene: .; V gene: TRBV30; J gene: TRBJ1-4; clone size: .; CDR3 DNA: TGTGCCTGGGGGAGTTGGGGGGATGAAAAACTGTTTTTT; CDR3 protein: CAWGSWGDEKLFF
D gene: .; V gene: TRBV15; J gene: TRBJ2-1; clone size: .; CDR3 DNA: TGTGCCACCAGCAGAGATGCCCCGGGACTCACCTACAATGAGCAGTTCTTC; CDR3 protein: CATSRDAPGLTYNEQFF
D gene: TRBD2; V gene: TRBV5-1; J gene: TRBJ2-3; clone size: .; CDR3 DNA: TGCGCCAGCAGCTTGGAGGCGGCGGGAGAAACAGATACGCAGTATTTT; CDR3 protein: CASSLEAAGETDTQYF
D gene: TRBD1; V gene: TRBV28; J gene: TRBJ2-1; clone size: .; CDR3 DNA: TGTGCCAGCAGTTCTCACGGTAGGACAGGGATATACAATGAGCAGTTCTTC; CDR3 protein: CASSSHGRTGIYNEQFF
D gene: TRBD2; V gene: TRBV13; J gene: TRBJ2-7; clone size: .; CDR3 DNA: TGTGCCAGCAGCCGGGGGACTAGCGGACCCTACGAGCAGTACTTC; CDR3 protein: CASSRGTSGPYEQYF
D gene: .; V gene: TRBV7-9; J gene: TRBJ2-1; clone size: .; CDR3 DNA: TGTGCCAGCAGCGCAAGCTCCTACAATGAGCAGTTCTTC; CDR3 protein: CASSASSYNEQFF
D gene: TRBD2; V gene: TRBV6-5; J gene: TRBJ2-1; clone size: .; CDR3 DNA: TGTGCCAGCGAACGAGCGGGAGGGGTTTACAATGAGCAGTTCTTC; CDR3 protein: CASERAGGVYNEQFF
D gene: .; V gene: TRBV7-9; J gene: TRBJ1-1; clone size: few; CDR3 DNA: TGTGCCAGCAGCAGCAGGGTTATGAACACTGAAGCTTTCTTT; CDR3 protein: CASSSRVMNTEAFF
D gene: TRBD1; V gene: TRBV6-5; J gene: TRBJ1-5; clone size: .; CDR3 DNA: TGTGCCAGCAGGAAGACAGGGAGTAGCAATCAGCCCCAGCATTTT; CDR3 protein: CASRKTGSSNQPQHF
D gene: .; V gene: TRBV6-6; J gene: TRBJ1-1; clone size: few; CDR3 DNA: TGTGCCAGCAGTTACTCGGGCAGGGGTGAAGCTTTCTTT; CDR3 protein: CASSYSGRGEAFF
D gene: TRBD2; V gene: TRBV7-2; J gene: TRBJ2-3; clone size: .; CDR3 DNA: TGTGCCAGCAGCCTAGTAGCGGGATCGGGGGATACGCAGTATTTT; CDR3 protein: CASSLVAGSGDTQYF
D gene: .; V gene: TRBV28; J gene: TRBJ2-7; clone size: .; CDR3 DNA: TGTGCCAGCAGTCCATCCCCCACCTACGAGCAGTACTTC; CDR3 protein: CASSPSPTYEQYF
D gene: .; V gene: TRBV5-1; J gene: TRBJ2-1; clone size: .; CDR3 DNA: TGCGCCAGCAGCTTGACTCACGGGGCCTACAATGAGCAGTTCTTC; CDR3 protein: CASSLTHGAYNEQFF
D gene: .; V gene: TRBV29-1; J gene: TRBJ2-2; clone size: few; CDR3 DNA: TGCAGCGTTGAAGCTAAAGGGACAAGAGGCCGGGAGCTGTTTTTT; CDR3 protein: CSVEAKGTRGRELFF
D gene: .; V gene: TRBV28; J gene: TRBJ2-1; clone size: once; CDR3 DNA: TGTGCCAGCACCACCTGGACAATGCGGGGCCATGAGCAGTTCTTC; CDR3 protein: CASTTWTMRGHEQFF
D gene: TRBD2; V gene: TRBV11-3; J gene: TRBJ2-7; clone size: .; CDR3 DNA: TGTGCCAGCAGCTCTAGCGGGAGGTTCCACGAGCAGTACTTC; CDR3 protein: CASSSSGRFHEQYF
D gene: .; V gene: TRBV5-1; J gene: TRBJ2-7; clone size: .; CDR3 DNA: TGCGCCAGCAGCCCGGTGGGGGATACCACCCCCGAGCAGTACTTC; CDR3 protein: CASSPVGDTTPEQYF